This T cell receptor (beta chain) was profiled in a study of CD8 T cells in ankylosing spondylitis. Notes on the study in general: Disease-linked clones displayed a CD8+ phenotype and appeared relatively rarely in peripheral blood.

Making the TCR beta libraries involved quantitative 5'-RACE with molecular barcodes. TCRdb reanalysed the 5' RACE reads using MiXCR and keeps one entry per CDR3 protein. The table has about 310,000 distinct CDR3 sequences, under 25% seen once; the top ten hold 3.5%. Notes on this clonotype: Its antigen is as yet unknown.

V lost 7 bases and J lost 5, with 9 bases in between. Germline V gene data show CDR1 as SGDLS and CDR2 as YYNGEE. The CDR3 sequence is 12 residues long. The sequencing input was blood, either unsorted or a sorted T cell fraction (not recorded which). The chain combines TRBV9 with TRBJ2-2; tentative D call: TRBD2 (5 bases). The sequence was obtained from a female donor with ankylosing spondylitis or in good health (not recorded which). In DNA, the CDR3 is TGTGCCAGCCGCCCGGGGACCGGGGAGCTGTTTTTT. It is translated as CASRPGTGELFF.